This T cell receptor (beta chain) was captured by sequencing in a study of blood T cells in healthy people across ages. Primers used in a second PCR of roughly 6 to 12 cycles were a sample-barcoded 5' primer and a J-beta primer mix. A template-switch adaptor with 12 random nucleotides tagged each cDNA molecule. MiXCR, applied by TCRdb to the 5' RACE reads, yields one record per CDR3 protein. This sample has hundreds of thousands of distinct CDR3 sequences, with around 24% found just once. The CDR3 covers 13 residues. Germline V lookup: CDR1 MNHEY, CDR2 SMNVEV (reference sequence). About this clonotype: Germline is not matched at one junction end, which may reflect a read error.

This sample was also put to use in a study of T cells of mothers and their children.

This TCR came from a boy younger than 18 in good health. This rearrangement joins TRBV27 to TRBJ1-5, with D maybe TRBD1 (6 bases). The source material was blood. The CDR3 DNA is TGTGCCAGCAGGCCGGGACAAAATCAGCCTCAGCATTTT. This codes for CASRPGQNQPQHF.